Only a few counts were recorded for the clone carrying this T cell receptor beta chain. Profiled with immunoSEQ multiplex PCR; TCRdb holds only in-frame clones, not every one. The sample lists tens of thousands of clones, more than 65% occurring once. The data were obtained in a study of blood T cell repertoires in COVID-19. Across the study: Some COVID-19 samples were acute and others convalescent; all came from the United States, Italy and Spain. In each case, the material was cDNA or gDNA derived from T cells, B-cell-depleted T cells, or PBMCs.

The CDR3 runs 13 residues. V lost 4 bases and J 4 bases, leaving 11 bases between the germline ends. Germline CDR1 reads LGHDT; CDR2 reads YNNKEL (reference sequence). The gene calls are TRBV3-1 (or the pseudogene TRBV3-2) and TRBJ2-7; D possibly corresponds to TRBD1 (6 bases). The receptor was derived from a human donor in a cohort sampled during active COVID-19. The sample consisted of peripheral blood. This chain's CDR3 is CASSPRGQYEQYF. CDR3 DNA sequence: TGTGCCAGCAGCCCCAGGGGCCAATACGAGCAGTACTTC.